This T cell receptor beta chain emerged from a study of blood T cell repertoires in COVID-19. As for the study in general: COVID-19 samples from acute and convalescent phases originated in the United States, Italy and Spain.

Germline CDR1 reads MNHEY; CDR2 reads SVGAGI. The CDR3 runs to 16 residues. The V gene end was trimmed by 4 bases and the J gene end by 2 bases; junction bases not matched to a gene: 8. TCRdb's table, derived via immunoSEQ multiplex PCR, lists solely in-frame clones and lacks some. The table lists around 250,000 clones, 82% of them singletons. The specimen was peripheral blood. The sequence derives from a young woman with acute or convalescent COVID-19. The chain employs TRBV6-5 and TRBJ2-1, with 7 nucleotides matching TRBD2. CDR3 nucleotide sequence: TGTGCCAGCAGTTCCTCGCTAGCGGAGGCCTACAATGAGCAGTTCTTC. Protein: CASSSSLAEAYNEQFF.